This T cell receptor (beta chain) was captured by sequencing in a study of vaccination and CD4 T cells after COVID-19. As for the study in general: Convalescents were six males and four females, two of them Hispanic.

With respect to this clonotype: Its antigen is not known.

Cultured CD4+ T-cell DNA underwent Oncomine TCR Beta short-read sequencing. MiXCR was run by TCRdb on the PCR reads, yielding one entry per CDR3 protein. This sample yields 10,000 or so distinct CDR3 sequences, of which approximately 57% are seen a single time; 9.1% belongs to the top ten. As for treatment: approximately 9-day PBMC culture with coronavirus spike peptide pools or control peptides (ViraFEST assay). ViraFEST stimulated the growth of antigen-specific T cells using peptide pools and subsequently profiled their TCRs by sequencing. Researchers grew the cells for under eleven days and then pulled out CD4+ T cells by negative selection. Sequencing used CD4+ T cells from blood, cultured in vitro. This receptor was obtained from a human donor who had recovered from COVID-19.

The CDR3 here is CASTILAGGVNEQFF. CDR3 nucleotides: TGTGCCAGCACCATACTAGCGGGAGGTGTGAATGAGCAGTTCTTC. The chain is built from TRBV5-5 and TRBJ2-1; 12 bases agree with TRBD2. V shed 6 bases and J 7 bases; nucleotides not matched to a gene: 8. This CDR3 region has 15 residues. The germline CDR1 and CDR2 sequences are SGHKS and YYEKEE (reference sequence).